These 5 T cell receptor beta chains originate from one sample sequenced in a study of blood T cell repertoires in COVID-19 (dated by TCRdb to about 2020). Libraries were built with the immunoSEQ multiplex PCR assay. This is the immuneACCESS table as TCRdb keeps it, with only in-frame sequences that have V and J called. A part of the clones is gone; compared with another copy, unresolved V genes explain less than half, and the rest is unexplained. The sample records roughly 230,000 clones, 70% to 90% of which are singletons. The ten largest clones represent about 7% of the sample. Sequencing was carried out using PBMCs or T cells enriched from blood (not recorded which). The receptors here all came from a woman in her forties or fifties who had been exposed to COVID-19.

The chain is built from TRBV24-1 and TRBJ2-3; 7 nucleotides agree with TRBD2. This CDR3 contains 16 residues. J was trimmed by 4 bases and V by 0 bases; bases with no gene match: 6. Germline CDR1 reads KGHDR; CDR2 reads SFDVKD. The CDR3 bases are TGTGCCACCAGTGATTTGAGAGGACTAGGATCAGATACGCAGTATTTT. Translated, it gives CATSDLRGLGSDTQYF.

The V gene is TRBV15, the J gene TRBJ1-2, with TRBD1 matching over 7 bases. The CDR3 runs 12 residues. J was trimmed by 6 bases and V by 3 bases; bases with no gene match: 1. Germline loops: CDR1 LNHNV, CDR2 YYDKDF (reference sequence). The CDR3 spells CATSSTGDGYTF. For the CDR3, the DNA is TGTGCCACCAGCAGTACAGGGGATGGCTACACCTTC.

The V and J genes are TRBV11-2 and TRBJ1-1, with TRBD1 matching over 8 bases. This CDR3 has 17 residues. The germline gives CDR1 SGHAT, CDR2 FQNNGV. Losses at the gene ends were 2 bases for V and 5 bases for J; bases not matched to a gene: 13. DNA of the CDR3: TGTGCCAGCAGCTTAAGGGGTATTGGGACAGGTGTAACTGAAGCTTTCTTT. The encoded protein is CASSLRGIGTGVTEAFF.

V and J are TRBV12-3 or TRBV12-4 and TRBJ1-3, with D hard to call. V shed 3 bases and J shed 4 bases, with 4 bases lying between them. The CDR3 totals 12 residues. The CDR3 protein is CASSLRGNTIYF. CDR3 DNA: TGTGCCAGCAGTTTGAGGGGAAACACCATATATTTT.

The chain joins TRBV7-8 to TRBJ2-7, with D unclear. CDR3 length: 11 amino acids. CDR1 is SGHVS and CDR2 is FQNEAQ in the germline V gene. Trimming shortened V by 5 bases and J by 5 bases, and 7 bases separated the two germline ends. The CDR3, as DNA: TGTGCCAGCAGCCCGCTAGACGAGCAGTACTTC. It encodes CASSPLDEQYF. The entire variable domain, with the rest obtained from reference TRBV7-8 and TRBJ2-7, is as follows: GAGVSQSPRYKVAKRGQDVALRCDPISGHVSLFWYQQALGQGPEFLTYFQNEAQLDKSGLPSDRFFAERPEGSVSTLKIQRTQQEDSAVYLCASSPLDEQYFGPGTRLTVT.